The 32 T cell receptor beta chains given below trace back to one sample, sequenced in a study of early T cells in non-severe SARS-CoV-2 infection. Via MiXCR, TCRdb re-called the 5' RACE reads, giving one row per CDR3 protein. The sample lists tens of thousands of distinct CDR3 sequences, around 11% occurring once. Specimen: whole blood. These receptor sequences come from an adult who was a healthcare worker with PCR-confirmed SARS-CoV-2 infection or an uninfected control (not recorded which).

This clonotype was recorded many times. The chain couples TRBV9 to TRBJ2-1; D is unclear. From germline, CDR1 is SGDLS and CDR2 YYNGEE. V gave up 5 bases and J gave up 5 bases, with 20 bases separating them. This CDR3 is 16 amino acids long. The DNA for the CDR3 is TGTGCCAGCAGTCCTTCGGGCTCAAGGCCAGACAATGAGCAGTTCTTC. It yields the protein CASSPSGSRPDNEQFF. Looking up the rest from reference TRBV9 and TRBJ2-1 gives the full variable domain: DSGVTQTPKHLITATGQRVTLRCSPRSGDLSVYWYQQSLDQGLQFLIQYYNGEERAKGNILERFSAQQFPDLHSELNLSSLELGDSALYFCASSPSGSRPDNEQFFGPGTRLTVL.

V gene TRBV5-4 combines with J gene TRBJ2-7, with TRBD1 matching over 10 bases. Germline CDR1 reads SGHNT; CDR2 reads YYREEE (reference sequence). This CDR3 comprises 14 residues. The trim removed 4 bases at V and 5 bases at J, leaving 6 bases unmatched. The CDR3 nucleotides read TGTGCCAGCAGCAGACCCGGGACAGGGGACGAGCAGTACTTC. It encodes CASSRPGTGDEQYF.

J is TRBJ1-2 and V is TRBV12-3 or TRBV12-4, with D hard to call. The CDR3 runs 12 residues. V was pared by 8 bases and J by 1 base, with 8 bases between. The CDR3: CASRWGNYGYTF. The CDR3 DNA reads TGTGCCAGCCGTTGGGGTAACTATGGCTACACCTTC.

This clonotype was picked up many times. This sequence joins TRBV18 and TRBJ2-1, with D maybe TRBD2 (5 bases). Germline CDR1 is KGHSH and CDR2 is LQKENI. The CDR3 is made up of 15 amino acids. Deletions cut 4 bases from V and 9 bases from J, with 19 bases between. The CDR3: CASSREADPSGEQFF. The CDR3 DNA sequence: TGTGCCAGCTCACGGGAAGCGGACCCGAGCGGTGAGCAGTTCTTC.

This clonotype turned up a few times. The CDR3 coding sequence is TGCAGCGTTGGGGGACAGGTACTTCGGGAGACCCAGTACTTC. This sequence encodes CSVGGQVLRETQYF. V gene TRBV29-1 combines with J gene TRBJ2-5, with 8 bases matching TRBD1. The ends lost 4 bases at V and 5 bases at J; junction bases unmatched: 9. This CDR3 region has 14 residues. CDR1 is SQVTM, CDR2 ANQGSEA, per germline.

This clonotype occurred many times. The chain couples TRBV11-2 to TRBJ1-6; 8 nucleotides line up with TRBD1. Germline V gives CDR1 SGHAT, CDR2 FQNNGV. The J segment lost 11 bases and the V segment lost 0 bases, leaving 6 bases of the junction unmatched. The CDR3 is made up of 15 amino acids. The CDR3 sequence: CASSLDLQGAAPLHF. For the CDR3, the DNA is TGTGCCAGCAGCTTAGATCTTCAGGGGGCCGCACCCCTCCACTTT.

The chain employs TRBV18 and TRBJ1-2, with 10 bases that match TRBD1. Looked up from germline, CDR1 is KGHSH and CDR2 is LQKENI. Trimming cost V 3 bases and J 3 bases; bases outside gene matches: 4. The CDR3 has 15 amino acids. CDR3 bases: TGTGCCAGCTCACCGGCCGGACAGGGGGACTATGGCTACACCTTC. This codes for CASSPAGQGDYGYTF.

This clonotype was counted at least ten times. V gene TRBV28 combines with J gene TRBJ1-5; TRBD1 might be the D (5 bases). The length of the CDR3 is 14 residues. Germline CDR1 and CDR2: MDHEN and SYDVKM. This CDR3 is CAGGRGISNQPQHF. For the CDR3, the DNA is TGTGCTGGGGGTCGGGGGATTAGCAATCAGCCCCAGCATTTT.

This clonotype appeared a few times. The genes are TRBV7-8 and TRBJ2-6; no definite D call. Trimming took 2 bases from V and 0 from J, leaving 11 bases between them. This CDR3 spans 17 amino acids. Looked up from germline, CDR1 is SGHVS and CDR2 is FQNEAQ. CDR3 sequence reads: CASSLWAKPSGANVLTF. The CDR3 coding sequence is TGTGCCAGCAGCTTATGGGCAAAACCCTCTGGGGCCAACGTCCTGACTTTC.

This clonotype turned up a few times. V is TRBV12-3 or TRBV12-4 and J is TRBJ2-2; 10 bases map to TRBD2. The trim removed 5 bases at V and 6 bases at J, leaving 12 bases unmatched. This CDR3 spans 17 amino acids. The DNA of the CDR3 is TGTGCCAGCAGTCTGACCCGCCACAGCGGGAGGGCCGGGGAGCTGTTTTTT. Its translation is CASSLTRHSGRAGELFF.

This clonotype occurred many times. The rearrangement uses TRBV29-1 and TRBJ2-5, with 9 bases identical to TRBD1. The CDR3 spans 14 residues. Germline V gene sequence: CDR1 SQVTM, CDR2 ANQGSEA. Trimming removed 4 bases from V and 2 bases from J; junction bases left unmatched: 5. The DNA of the CDR3 is TGCAGCGTTGGACCTGGGACAGGGCAAGAGACCCAGTACTTC. Amino acid sequence: CSVGPGTGQETQYF.

There are a few counts of this clonotype. V and J are TRBV20-1 and TRBJ1-2; 8 nucleotides match TRBD1. There are 14 residues in the CDR3. V lost 1 base to trimming and J lost 4 bases; unmatched junction nucleotides: 5. The germline CDR1 and CDR2 sequences are DFQATT and SNEGSKA (reference sequence). CDR3 bases: TGCAGTGCTAGAGGGGGACAGGACCCCTATGGCTACACCTTC. This codes for CSARGGQDPYGYTF.

This clonotype was counted only a few times. The chain links TRBV18 to TRBJ1-1; no clear D. The CDR3 extends over 13 amino acids. With 2 bases removed from V and 8 bases from J, the gap between germline ends came to 12 bases. CDR1 is KGHSH, CDR2 LQKENI, per germline. The CDR3 DNA sequence: TGTGCCAGCTCACCAGAGACGGGGAAAGAAGCTTTCTTT. Protein sequence: CASSPETGKEAFF. Full variable domain (outside the CDR3, taken from reference TRBV18 and TRBJ1-1): NAGVMQNPRHLVRRRGQEARLRCSPMKGHSHVYWYRQLPEEGLKFMVYLQKENIIDESGMPKERFSAEFPKEGPSILRIQQVVRGDSAAYFCASSPETGKEAFFGQGTRLTVV.

This clonotype has a count of ten or more. The gene calls are TRBV4-3 and TRBJ2-7, with 8 bases matching TRBD1. Germline loops: CDR1 LGHNA, CDR2 YSLEER. Trimming cost V 0 bases and J 4 bases; bases outside gene matches: 8. This CDR3 comprises 16 residues. The CDR3 DNA reads as TGCGCCAGCAGCCAAGATTCGGCAGGGGGCGGGTACGAGCAGTACTTC. Protein sequence: CASSQDSAGGGYEQYF.

The J gene is TRBJ2-1, the V gene TRBV10-3, with 7 bases that match TRBD2. The CDR3 spans 14 residues. CDR1 is ENHRY and CDR2 is SYGVKD in the germline V gene. V dropped 6 bases and J dropped 0; count of bases not matched to a gene: 2. The CDR3 bases are TGTGCCATCAGGGGAGGGAGCTCCTACAATGAGCAGTTCTTC. Encoded protein: CAIRGGSSYNEQFF.

The rearrangement links TRBV7-2 to TRBJ1-5; 12 bases align to TRBD1. In germline, CDR1 is SGHTA, CDR2 FQGNSA. This CDR3 comprises 16 residues. V lost 1 base, J lost 6 bases, and 4 bases stayed unmatched. The CDR3 sequence is CASSLVGQGAFQPQHF. The DNA for the CDR3 is TGTGCCAGCAGCTTAGTGGGACAGGGGGCTTTTCAGCCCCAGCATTTT.

The sample holds many counts of this clonotype. The chain joins TRBV12-3 or TRBV12-4 to TRBJ2-3, with 9 bases identical to TRBD1. The V segment lost 8 bases and the J segment 3 bases; nucleotides outside the gene matches: 3. The CDR3 contains 13 residues. CDR3 in amino acids: CASSGTGTDTQYF. The DNA for the CDR3 is TGTGCCAGCTCGGGGACAGGGACAGATACGCAGTATTTT.

Many counts were recorded for this clonotype. This rearrangement joins TRBV7-2 to TRBJ2-1; D is possibly TRBD2 (6 bases). Germline CDR1 SGHTA, CDR2 FQGNSA. The CDR3 is 14 residues long. The V and J ends lost 0 bases and 6 bases respectively, with 9 bases between them. CDR3 loop: CASSLARGGNEQFF. The CDR3 DNA follows: TGTGCCAGCAGCTTAGCGCGGGGCGGCAATGAGCAGTTCTTC.

This chain joins TRBV15 and TRBJ2-4; 7 bases fit TRBD2. CDR3 length: 18 amino acids. From germline, CDR1 is LNHNV and CDR2 YYDKDF (reference sequence). The ends lost 0 bases at V and 2 bases at J; junction bases unmatched: 10. The CDR3 sequence: CATSRDGVGGNTKNIQYF. CDR3 bases: TGTGCCACCAGCAGAGATGGGGTGGGAGGGAATACCAAAAACATTCAGTACTTC.

The J gene is TRBJ2-7, the V gene TRBV10-1, with D unresolved. Germline lookup yields CDR1 WNHNN and CDR2 SYGVQD (reference sequence). Trimming took off 10 bases at V and 0 bases at J, with 7 bases between the two ends. The CDR3 is 11 residues long. The CDR3 sequence: CATPSSYEQYF. CDR3 bases: TGCGCCACCCCCTCCTCCTACGAGCAGTACTTC.

This clonotype was seen a handful of times. The chain links TRBV30 to TRBJ2-6; D not certain. The CDR3 has 13 amino acids. Trimming pared 5 bases from V and 0 bases from J, leaving 5 bases between. The V gene's germline CDR1 is GTSNPN and CDR2 SVGIG (reference sequence). CDR3 sequence: CAWAISGANVLTF. The CDR3 nucleotides read TGTGCCTGGGCCATCTCTGGGGCCAACGTCCTGACTTTC.

This clonotype occurred many times. The V and J genes are TRBV5-1 and TRBJ2-5; TRBD2 might be the D (7 bases). Trimming took off 7 bases at V and 3 bases at J, with 16 bases between the two ends. CDR1 and CDR2 (germline): SGHRS, YFSETQ. The CDR3 covers 14 residues. CDR3 region: CASRVGGLEETQYF. The DNA for the CDR3 is TGCGCCAGCCGCGTCGGGGGGCTGGAAGAGACCCAGTACTTC.

The gene calls are TRBV19 and TRBJ2-6, with D perhaps TRBD2 (6 bases). This CDR3 comprises 17 residues. Trimming pared 0 bases from V and 2 bases from J, leaving 11 bases between. Germline V gene data show CDR1 as LNHDA and CDR2 as SQIVND (reference sequence). CDR3 sequence: CASSIDSGGAGANVLTF. Here the CDR3 DNA reads TGTGCCAGTAGTATAGATAGTGGAGGGGCTGGGGCCAACGTCCTGACTTTC.

The sample holds a few counts of this clonotype. The chain recombines TRBV29-1 with TRBJ1-1; 9 bases map to TRBD1. The V and J ends lost 8 bases and 4 bases, in that order; junction bases with no gene match: 2. This CDR3 region has 11 residues. In germline, CDR1 is SQVTM, CDR2 ANQGSEA. CDR3 DNA sequence: TGCAGCCTGGACAGGGGCACTGAAGCTTTCTTT. The encoded protein is CSLDRGTEAFF.

This clonotype is deemed medium-sized. V usage is TRBV14 and J usage is TRBJ2-5; D ambiguous. Germline V gene lookup returns CDR1 SGHDN and CDR2 FVKESK. This CDR3 contains 12 residues. V was cut by 4 bases and J by 4 bases, with 7 bases left in between. The CDR3 spells CASSPPGETQYF. The CDR3 DNA sequence: TGTGCCAGCAGCCCGCCGGGAGAGACCCAGTACTTC.

This rearrangement joins TRBV29-1 to TRBJ2-2; maybe TRBD2 (5 bases). Between the trimmed V and J ends, which lost 7 bases and 2 bases, there was a span of 11 bases. The germline gives CDR1 SQVTM, CDR2 ANQGSEA. CDR3 size: 13 residues. CDR3 bases: TGCAGCGCTGCGGGCCAAAACACCGGGGAGCTGTTTTTT. Protein product: CSAAGQNTGELFF.

There are a few counts of this clonotype. Written as DNA, the CDR3 is TGTGCCAGCTCACCACTTTCCGGGGAGGGCACTGAAGCTTTCTTT. Its protein product is CASSPLSGEGTEAFF. The rearrangement uses TRBV18 and TRBJ1-1; D is unresolved. Germline CDR1 reads KGHSH; CDR2 reads LQKENI. This CDR3 comprises 15 residues. V was clipped by 1 base and J by 4 bases, with 13 bases between them.

Notes on this clonotype: Given a much more abundant clone one base away, this may be a read error. The chain combines TRBV6-6 with TRBJ1-5; D is possibly TRBD1 (5 bases). This CDR3 is 16 amino acids long. CDR1 and CDR2 (germline): MNHNY, SVGAGI (reference sequence). CDR3 in DNA: TGTGTCAGCAGTCCCCAGGACGGCGGGGCGAATCAGCCCCAGCATTTT. This gives the protein CVSSPQDGGANQPQHF.

This clonotype was seen many times. This chain connects TRBV5-1 to TRBJ1-1, with no clear D. The V end lost 9 bases, the J end lost 8 bases, and 20 bases lay between the germline ends. CDR1 SGHRS and CDR2 YFSETQ come from the germline V gene. The CDR3 has 13 residues. The CDR3 loop reads CATKMDTPHEAFF. CDR3 bases: TGCGCCACCAAAATGGATACCCCCCACGAAGCTTTCTTT. The full variable domain, with the rest looked up from reference TRBV5-1 and TRBJ1-1, is KAGVTQTPRYLIKTRGQQVTLSCSPISGHRSVSWYQQTPGQGLQFLFEYFSETQRNKGNFPGRFSGRQFSNSRSEMNVSTLELGDSALYLCATKMDTPHEAFFGQGTRLTVV.

This clonotype was counted between two and nine times. The V gene is TRBV19, the J gene TRBJ1-2; D is undetermined. The V gene lost 5 bases and the J gene lost 0 bases, with 10 bases spanning the gap. Germline CDR1 LNHDA, CDR2 SQIVND (reference sequence). The CDR3 consists of 14 residues. This CDR3 is CASSRQKTNYGYTF. CDR3 nucleotides: TGTGCCAGTAGTCGACAAAAAACTAACTATGGCTACACCTTC.

This clonotype was recorded at least ten times. The chain recombines TRBV2 with TRBJ1-6, with a possible D match to TRBD1 (5 bases). The CDR3 contains 13 residues. V gave up 4 bases and J gave up 8 bases, with 9 bases separating them. Germline CDR1 reads SNHLY; CDR2 reads FYNNEI. CDR3 sequence: CASSGDSDSPLHF. The CDR3 DNA reads as TGTGCCAGCAGTGGTGACAGCGATTCACCCCTCCACTTT.

The rearrangement uses TRBV24-1 and TRBJ2-5; 8 bases are a match to TRBD2. This CDR3 has 14 residues. Germline V gene data show CDR1 as KGHDR and CDR2 as SFDVKD. After removal of 3 bases from V and 7 bases from J, the junction contained 6 bases not matched to a gene. CDR3 sequence (DNA): TGTGCCACCAGTGATGGGACTAGATGGGGGACCCAGTACTTC. Protein: CATSDGTRWGTQYF.